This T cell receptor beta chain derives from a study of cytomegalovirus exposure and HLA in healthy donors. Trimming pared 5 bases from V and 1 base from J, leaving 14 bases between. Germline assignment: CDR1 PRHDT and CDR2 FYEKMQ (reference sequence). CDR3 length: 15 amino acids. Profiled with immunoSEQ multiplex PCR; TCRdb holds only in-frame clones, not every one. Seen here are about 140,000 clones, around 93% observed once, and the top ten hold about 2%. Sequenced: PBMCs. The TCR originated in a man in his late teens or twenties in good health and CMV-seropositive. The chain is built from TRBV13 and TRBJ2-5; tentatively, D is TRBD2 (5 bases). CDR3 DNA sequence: TGTGCCAGCAGCATACGAGGGAGACCCCAAGAGACCCAGTACTTC. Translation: CASSIRGRPQETQYF.